This TCR beta chain was observed in a study of molecular identifiers for immune sequencing clone quantification (dated 2018 in TCRdb). Study-level background: In a replicate experiment, RNA from around 20,000 or 100,000 naive CD8 T cells was split into five aliquots, four of which were sequenced. The study was a methods study using CD8 T cells to benchmark molecular-identifier clustering-based TCR repertoire sequencing (MIDCIRS) and TCR RNA copy counting. Findings and caveats that apply to the study as a whole: In CMV-specific effector cells, clones with more than 20 RNA copies contained over 98% of molecules, whereas in naive cells such clones contained under 1% of molecules. Spiked-in Jurkat TCR RNA equivalent to a single cell was reported to be detectable even among approximately 900,000 naive CD8 T cells. The sizes of highly expanded clones could end up underestimated when identical TCR molecules share a barcode. The naive libraries included spiked-in Jurkat TCR RNA (around 10 copies' worth), and this RNA is not part of the donor repertoire. When barcode sub-clustering was omitted, TCR diversity was inflated by chimeric consensus sequences, with chimeras reaching as high as 47%. Modeling gave roughly 3 recovered TCR RNA copies per cell versus about 10 by digital PCR, implying around 30% capture efficiency.

Library generation was performed with PCR. Instrument on record: Illumina HiSeq 4000. Preparation of bulk TCR libraries followed a previously described approach, with the TCR primers listed in Table S5. The Qiagen AllPrep DNA/RNA kit was used to purify total RNA. Reads from multiple sequencing runs of the same library were pooled before analysis. The study's processing was this. Only reads with exact TCR constant sequence were kept, trimmed to 150 nt, and grouped by their 12-nt molecular barcodes. Within each barcode group, reads were sub-clustered at a 15% Levenshtein threshold, and quality-weighted consensus sequences were built per RNA molecule. Non-functional sequences were filtered out, along with any lower-count sequence sitting one edit away from another sequence. On the basis of fitting two negative binomial distributions, barcode sub-clusters with fewer than 20% of the maximum read count were discarded. Starting from the raw public reads, TCRdb applied fastp trimming at Q25, assembled clones with MiXCR and retained in-frame beta chains. Duplicate CDR3 protein sequences are folded into a single record with the most common DNA and genes. TCRdb, rather than the study authors, made the V and J calls. This sample comprises more than 450,000 distinct CDR3 sequences, over 20% of them detected only once. Together, the top ten hold roughly 0.81% of the sample.

As to this clonotype: Its antigen has not been determined. Base qualities are not provided; no much larger clone lies one nucleotide away.

The V and J ends are trimmed by 4 bases and 0 bases, leaving 12 bases between them. The CDR3 spans 14 residues, from the cysteine through the phenylalanine. The sequence is cut down to CDR3 DNA, 42 bases in frame from base 1. From the germline V gene, CDR1 is SQVTM and CDR2 is ANQGSEA. Libraries of naive CD8 T cells were generated from roughly 20,000 to 1,000,000 sorted cells, with 10%, 30% or 50% of the purified RNA used. Naive CD8 T cells, defined as CD8+CD4-CCR7+CD45RA+, were FACS-sorted into RLT Plus buffer on a BD FACSAria II. Detection sensitivity was tested by spiking Jurkat RNA equal to roughly ten TCR copies' worth into samples containing roughly 19,000-1,100,000 naive CD8 T cells. Enrichment of CD8 T cells was done with RosetteSep CD8+ T Cell Enrichment Cocktail plus Ficoll-Paque, and ACK red cell lysis came afterward.

This receptor was identified in a human donor in good health. Some libraries in this study had Jurkat cell RNA spiked in. The chain is encoded by TRBV29-1 joined to TRBJ1-1; TRBD1 is a possible D gene, resting on 6 matching bases. The material sequenced was naive CD8+ T cells from blood, with Jurkat cell RNA spiked in. The cell subset or site label, as the study defines it: FACS-sorted CD8+CD4-CCR7+CD45RA+ naive T cells. The nucleotide sequence is given as TGCAGCGTTGGGGCAGGGGAAGTGAACACTGAAGCTTTCTTT. Translated, this is CSVGAGEVNTEAFF.